The rows below give T cell receptor beta chains drawn from one sample of a study of cytomegalovirus exposure and HLA in healthy donors. The assay was immunoSEQ multiplex PCR, and TCRdb's table has in-frame clones only and misses some. The repertoire includes about 190,000 clones, approximately 86% of them detected once, and 1.5% to 2% sits in the top ten. Material: PBMCs. The receptors come from a woman aged 18-29 years in good health and CMV-seronegative. Each CDR3 is given with its conserved first and last residue. Expanded clones get a size class; other rows say once, few or many, or leave the size out.

TRBV15	-	CATSRDRGRSQPQHF
TRBV6-5	-	CASSLSTGINEAFF
TRBV2	once	CASSEAYISNQPQHF
TRBV7-8	-	CASSLDERGGLGETQYF
TRBV6-1	once	CASSTADGYTF
TRBV19	-	CASSIDLRGYGYTF
TRBV27	-	CASSLSGGADGYTF
TRBV6-5	once	CASSYVAGAGTDTQYF
TRBV5-1	-	CASSDQNQETQYF
TRBV5-1	-	CASSLAGGGQETQYF